A single TCR beta chain is shown here with its context. This record belongs to a study of early T cells in non-severe SARS-CoV-2 infection. Study as a whole: Bulk RNA taken from unsorted whole blood was sequenced, leaving chains unpaired.

TCRdb itself ran the 5' RACE reads through MiXCR, one entry per CDR3 protein. The sample shows tens of thousands of distinct CDR3 sequences, around 9% of them seen only once. CDR3 length: 15 amino acids. The chain joins TRBV3-2 to TRBJ2-7; the D segment call TRBD2 is taken from the table without a DNA check. TRBV3-2 is given as a pseudogene. The clonotype was recovered from an adult who was a healthcare worker with PCR-confirmed SARS-CoV-2 infection or an uninfected control (not recorded which). The sequenced material came from whole blood. The CDR3 sequence: CASSQEVGTTYEQYF. Written as DNA, the CDR3 is TGTGCCAGCAGCCAAGAAGTGGGGACTACCTACGAGCAGTACTTC.